The 14 T cell receptor beta chains given below trace back to one sample, sequenced in a study of control samples from healthy donors and cancer patients. The method was immunoSEQ multiplex PCR; TCRdb's version includes in-frame clones alone and lacks a portion of them. The sample records about 410,000 clones, about 93% being singletons. The sample was PBMCs. The receptors here all came from a man between 35 and 55 years old with head and neck cancer.

This chain connects TRBV30 to TRBJ2-1, with D tentatively TRBD1 (5 bases). CDR3 size: 13 residues. The V end was cut by 0 bases, the J end by 4 bases, with 7 bases between. CDR1 is GTSNPN and CDR2 is SVGIG in the germline V gene (reference sequence). CDR3: CAWSVSGYNEQFF. The CDR3 DNA reads TGTGCCTGGAGTGTATCAGGGTACAATGAGCAGTTCTTC.

The chain joins TRBV9 to TRBJ2-5; a possible D gene is TRBD2 (6 bases). Germline lookup yields CDR1 SGDLS and CDR2 YYNGEE. Trimming took 0 bases from V and 9 from J, leaving 15 bases between them. The CDR3 length is 14 residues. CDR3 nucleotide sequence: TGTGCCAGCAGCGTAGGTGGCGGGACGTCGGCCCAGTACTTC. Amino acid sequence: CASSVGGGTSAQYF.

V gene TRBV29-1 combines with J gene TRBJ2-3; 9 positions match TRBD2. The CDR3 runs 14 residues. Looked up from germline, CDR1 is SQVTM and CDR2 is ANQGSEA. V lost 1 base to trimming and J lost 2 bases; unmatched junction nucleotides: 1. CDR3 sequence reads: CSVEVAGATDTQYF. The DNA for the CDR3 is TGCAGCGTTGAAGTAGCGGGGGCCACAGATACGCAGTATTTT.

V and J are TRBV5-8 and TRBJ1-4; D ambiguous. The length of the CDR3 is 17 residues. Trimming removed 0 bases from V and 0 bases from J, with 12 bases in between. Germline loops: CDR1 SGHTS, CDR2 YDEGEE. The CDR3 sequence is CASSLGADLTTNEKLFF. As DNA, the CDR3 is TGTGCCAGCAGCTTGGGGGCAGACCTTACAACTAATGAAAAACTGTTTTTT.

V gene TRBV6-1 combines with J gene TRBJ1-6; the D gene is possibly TRBD1 (6 bases). Trimming took off 3 bases at V and 7 bases at J, with 13 bases between the two ends. The CDR3 length is 15 residues. CDR1 and CDR2 (germline): MNHNS, SASEGT. The CDR3 DNA sequence: TGTGCCAGCAGTGACGCCCAGGGGCCAAATTCACCCCTCCACTTT. The encoded protein is CASSDAQGPNSPLHF.

The CDR3 coding sequence is TGTGCCAGCAGCTTAAAGAGGGGAATTGAGCAGTTCTTC. Translated, it gives CASSLKRGIEQFF. This rearrangement joins TRBV7-3 to TRBJ2-1, with D possibly called TRBD1 or TRBD2 (5 bases each). Deletions cut 1 base from V and 9 bases from J, with 10 bases between. Germline V gene data show CDR1 as SGHTA and CDR2 as FQGTGA. The CDR3 has 13 residues. Full variable domain (missing parts from reference TRBV7-3 and TRBJ2-1): GAGVSQTPSNKVTEKGKYVELRCDPISGHTALYWYRQSLGQGPEFLIYFQGTGAADDSGLPNDRFFAVRPEGSVSTLKIQRTERGDSAVYLCASSLKRGIEQFFGPGTRLTVL.

CDR3 region: CATGQGFEKLFF. As DNA, the CDR3 is TGTGCCACGGGGCAGGGATTTGAAAAACTGTTTTTT. The chain recombines TRBV6-5 with TRBJ1-4; the D gene is possibly TRBD1 (5 bases). Germline CDR1 MNHEY, CDR2 SVGAGI. This CDR3 comprises 12 residues. Trimming cost V 10 bases and J 7 bases, with 13 bases left between them.

This clone occurred a few times. The J gene is TRBJ2-5, the V gene TRBV4-3; possible D gene TRBD2, 6 bases. The CDR3 runs to 15 residues. Germline values: CDR1 LGHNA, CDR2 YSLEER. The V end lost 1 base, the J end lost 4 bases, and 13 bases lay between the germline ends. CDR3 in amino acids: CASSQALTAGETQYF. The CDR3 bases are TGCGCCAGCAGCCAAGCCCTGACAGCGGGAGAGACCCAGTACTTC.

This rearrangement joins TRBV28 to TRBJ1-2, with 7 nucleotides matching TRBD1. Losses at the gene ends were 2 bases for V and 8 bases for J; bases not matched to a gene: 2. The germline CDR1 and CDR2 sequences are MDHEN and SYDVKM. The CDR3 totals 12 residues. CDR3 residues: CASSLGGQGYTF. CDR3 nucleotide sequence: TGTGCCAGCAGTTTAGGGGGACAGGGCTACACCTTC.

This clone was detected once. The chain employs TRBV28 and TRBJ2-2, with a tentative D call TRBD2 (5 bases). Trimming stripped 5 bases from V and 5 bases from J, with 12 bases between. Germline lookup yields CDR1 MDHEN and CDR2 SYDVKM. The CDR3 is 14 amino acids. CDR3 region: CASSRVRRTGELFF. The DNA of the CDR3 is TGTGCCAGCAGTAGAGTACGGAGGACCGGGGAGCTGTTTTTT.

V and J are TRBV5-1 and TRBJ1-1; tentative D call: TRBD1 (5 bases). Germline V gives CDR1 SGHRS, CDR2 YFSETQ. The CDR3 sequence is 12 residues long. V lost 3 bases and J 6 bases, leaving 9 bases between the germline ends. CDR3 DNA: TGCGCCAGCAGCTACGGGGGGGCTGAAGCTTTCTTT. Protein: CASSYGGAEAFF.

V usage is TRBV7-8 and J usage is TRBJ2-7; the match to TRBD2 covers 8 bases. The CDR3 length is 15 residues. Trimming cost V 1 base and J 3 bases; bases outside gene matches: 5. Looked up from germline, CDR1 is SGHVS and CDR2 is FQNEAQ. The CDR3 spells CASSLVAGSRYEQYF. Written as DNA, the CDR3 is TGTGCCAGCAGCTTAGTAGCGGGAAGCCGCTACGAGCAGTACTTC.

V gene TRBV6-2 or TRBV6-3 combines with J gene TRBJ1-1, with D unclear. Trimming left V 5 bases short and J 1 base short, with 17 bases between. The CDR3 has 16 amino acids. CDR1 is MNHEY, CDR2 SVGEGT, per germline. In DNA, the CDR3 is TGTGCCAGCAGTAATACTTCTATCACTCCGAACACTGAAGCTTTCTTT. Its protein is CASSNTSITPNTEAFF.

The V and J genes are TRBV5-6 and TRBJ1-2; D is unresolved. The CDR3 has 15 amino acids. CDR1 SGHDT and CDR2 YYEEEE come from the germline V gene. V lost 6 bases, J lost 0 bases, and 15 bases lay in between. CDR3 nucleotides: TGTGCCAGCACCCTGGGGTACCGGGCTAACTATGGCTACACCTTC. It encodes CASTLGYRANYGYTF.